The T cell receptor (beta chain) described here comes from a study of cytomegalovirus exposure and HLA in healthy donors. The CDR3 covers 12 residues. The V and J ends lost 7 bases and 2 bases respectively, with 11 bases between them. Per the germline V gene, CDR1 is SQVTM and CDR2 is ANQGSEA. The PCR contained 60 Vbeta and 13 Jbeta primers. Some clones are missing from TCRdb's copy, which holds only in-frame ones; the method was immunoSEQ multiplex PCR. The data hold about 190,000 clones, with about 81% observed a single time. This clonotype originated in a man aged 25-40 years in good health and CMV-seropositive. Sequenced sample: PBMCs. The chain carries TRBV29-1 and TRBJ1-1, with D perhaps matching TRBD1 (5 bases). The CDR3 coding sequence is TGCAGCGCCCCAACAGGCAACACTGAAGCTTTCTTT. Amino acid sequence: CSAPTGNTEAFF.